A single T cell receptor (beta chain) is shown here with its context. Its antigen is currently unknown. This record belongs to a study of response to subunit inactivated influenza vaccine. Whole-study results and caveats: Authors suggested few new T cells are recruited by each seasonal influenza vaccination.

One entry per CDR3 protein, called by TCRdb with MiXCR from the RT-PCR reads. The profile shows hundreds of thousands of distinct CDR3 sequences, 25% of them singletons. The TCR sequence derives from a man aged 45-65 years who received an inactivated influenza vaccine. The source material was CD4+ T cells sorted from PBMCs, sampled less than 6 days after vaccination.

The CDR3 loop is CASSPRPMYQETQYF. The CDR3 DNA reads TGTGCCAGCAGTCCCAGACCCATGTACCAAGAGACCCAGTACTTC. This rearrangement joins TRBV27 to TRBJ2-5; no firm D call. The CDR3 covers 15 residues. V shed 5 bases and J shed 0 bases, with 13 bases lying between them. Germline lookup yields CDR1 MNHEY and CDR2 SMNVEV (reference sequence).